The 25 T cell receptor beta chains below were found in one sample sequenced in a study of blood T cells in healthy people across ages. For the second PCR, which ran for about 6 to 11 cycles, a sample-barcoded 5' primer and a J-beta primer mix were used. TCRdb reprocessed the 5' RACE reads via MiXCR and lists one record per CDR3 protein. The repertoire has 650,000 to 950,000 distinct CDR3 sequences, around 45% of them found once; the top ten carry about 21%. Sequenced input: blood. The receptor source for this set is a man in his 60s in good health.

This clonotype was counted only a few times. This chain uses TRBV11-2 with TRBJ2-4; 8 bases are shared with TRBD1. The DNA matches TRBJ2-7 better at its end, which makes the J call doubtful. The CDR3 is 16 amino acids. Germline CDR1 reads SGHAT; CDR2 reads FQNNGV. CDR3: CASSLAHGQGTYEQYF. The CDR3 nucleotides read TGTGCCAGCAGCTTGGCCCATGGACAGGGTACCTACGAGCAGTACTTC.

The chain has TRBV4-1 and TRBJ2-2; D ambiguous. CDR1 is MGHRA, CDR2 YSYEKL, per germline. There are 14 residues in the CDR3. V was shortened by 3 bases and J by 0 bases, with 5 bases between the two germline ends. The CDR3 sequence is CASSQEPNTGELFF. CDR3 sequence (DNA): TGCGCCAGCAGCCAGGAGCCGAACACCGGGGAGCTGTTTTTT.

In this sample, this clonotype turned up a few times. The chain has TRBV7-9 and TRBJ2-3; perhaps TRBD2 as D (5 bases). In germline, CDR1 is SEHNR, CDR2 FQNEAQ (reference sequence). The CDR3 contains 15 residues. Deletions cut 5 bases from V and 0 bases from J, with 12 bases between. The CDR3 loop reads CASSNSGSSTDTQYF. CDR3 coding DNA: TGTGCCAGCAGCAACTCGGGGAGTAGCACAGATACGCAGTATTTT.

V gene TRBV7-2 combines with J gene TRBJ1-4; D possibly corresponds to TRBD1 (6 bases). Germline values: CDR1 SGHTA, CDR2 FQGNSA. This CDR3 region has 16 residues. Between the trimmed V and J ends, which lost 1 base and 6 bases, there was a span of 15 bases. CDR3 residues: CASSLVQGLGDEKLFF. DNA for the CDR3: TGTGCCAGCAGCTTAGTACAGGGCCTTGGGGATGAAAAACTGTTTTTT. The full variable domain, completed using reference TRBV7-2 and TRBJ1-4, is GAGVSQSPSNKVTEKGKDVELRCDPISGHTALYWYRQSLGQGLEFLIYFQGNSAPDKSGLPSDRFSAERTGGSVSTLTIQRTQQEDSAVYLCASSLVQGLGDEKLFFGSGTQLSVL.

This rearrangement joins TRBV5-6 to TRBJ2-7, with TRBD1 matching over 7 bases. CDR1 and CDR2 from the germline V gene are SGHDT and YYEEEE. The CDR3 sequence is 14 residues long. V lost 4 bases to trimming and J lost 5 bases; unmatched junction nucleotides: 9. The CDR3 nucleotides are TGTGCCAGCAGCCGTTATGACAGGGTCCACGAGCAGTACTTC. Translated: CASSRYDRVHEQYF.

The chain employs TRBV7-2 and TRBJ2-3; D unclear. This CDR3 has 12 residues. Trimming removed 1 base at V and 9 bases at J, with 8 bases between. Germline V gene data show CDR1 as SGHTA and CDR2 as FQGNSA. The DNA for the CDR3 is TGTGCCAGCAGCTTAGGTACCACAACGCAGTATTTT. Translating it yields CASSLGTTTQYF.

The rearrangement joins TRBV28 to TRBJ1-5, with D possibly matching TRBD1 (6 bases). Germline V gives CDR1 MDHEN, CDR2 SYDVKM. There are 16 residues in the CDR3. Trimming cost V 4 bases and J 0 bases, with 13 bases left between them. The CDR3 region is CASSYRTAYSNQPQHF. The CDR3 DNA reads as TGTGCCAGCAGTTACAGGACAGCCTATAGCAATCAGCCCCAGCATTTT.

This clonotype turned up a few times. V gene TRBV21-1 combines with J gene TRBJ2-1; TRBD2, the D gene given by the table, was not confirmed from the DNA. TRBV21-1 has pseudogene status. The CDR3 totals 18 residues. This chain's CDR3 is CASSKEVLDASSYNEQFF. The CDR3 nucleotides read TGTGCCAGCAGCAAAGAAGTGCTAGACGCGAGCTCCTACAATGAGCAGTTCTTC.

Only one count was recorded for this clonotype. As DNA, the CDR3 is TGTGCCAGCAGCTTAATGGTAGCGGGGGGCACAGATACGCAGTATTTT. Residues: CASSLMVAGGTDTQYF. The chain joins TRBV11-2 to TRBJ2-3, with 9 bases identical to TRBD2. With 2 bases clipped from V and 1 base from J, the junction kept 4 bases outside the gene matches. Germline loops: CDR1 SGHAT, CDR2 FQNNGV. The length of the CDR3 is 16 residues.

DNA of the CDR3: TGCAGTGCTAGATCCGGGATTGTGGACACTGAAGCTTTCTTT. Encoded protein: CSARSGIVDTEAFF. The chain employs TRBV20-1 and TRBJ1-1; D unclear. With 2 bases removed from V and 3 bases from J, the gap between germline ends came to 13 bases. Germline V gene data show CDR1 as DFQATT and CDR2 as SNEGSKA (reference sequence). This CDR3 spans 14 amino acids.

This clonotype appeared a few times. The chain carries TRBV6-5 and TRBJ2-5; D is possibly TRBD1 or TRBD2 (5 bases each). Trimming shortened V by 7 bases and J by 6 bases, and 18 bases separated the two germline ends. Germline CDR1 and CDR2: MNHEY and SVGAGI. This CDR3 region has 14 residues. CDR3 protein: CASNSGTSVQTQYF. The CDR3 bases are TGTGCCAGCAACTCCGGGACCTCAGTCCAGACCCAGTACTTC.

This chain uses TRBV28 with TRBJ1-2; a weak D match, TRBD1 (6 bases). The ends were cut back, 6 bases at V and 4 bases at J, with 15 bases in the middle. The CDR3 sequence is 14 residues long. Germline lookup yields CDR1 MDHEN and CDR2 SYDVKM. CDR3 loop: CASRQTGQLYGYTF. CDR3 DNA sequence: TGTGCCAGCAGACAAACAGGACAGCTCTATGGCTACACCTTC.

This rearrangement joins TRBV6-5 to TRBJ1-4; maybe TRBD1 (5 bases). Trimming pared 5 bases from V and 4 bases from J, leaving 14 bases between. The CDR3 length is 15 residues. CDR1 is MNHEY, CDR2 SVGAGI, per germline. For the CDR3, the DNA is TGTGCCAGCAGTATCTCCGGGGCAGATAATGAAAAACTGTTTTTT. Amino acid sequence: CASSISGADNEKLFF.

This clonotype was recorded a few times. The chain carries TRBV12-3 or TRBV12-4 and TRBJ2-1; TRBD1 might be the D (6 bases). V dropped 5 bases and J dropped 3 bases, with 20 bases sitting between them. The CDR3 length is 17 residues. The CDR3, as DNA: TGTGCCAGCAGTCGGACAGACAAAGTCTTAAACTACAATGAGCAGTTCTTC. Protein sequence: CASSRTDKVLNYNEQFF.

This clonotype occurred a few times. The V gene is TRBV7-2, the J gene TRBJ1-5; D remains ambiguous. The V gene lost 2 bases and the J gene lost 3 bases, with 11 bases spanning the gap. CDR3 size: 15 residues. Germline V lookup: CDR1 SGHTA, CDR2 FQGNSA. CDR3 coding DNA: TGTGCCAGCAGCTTAAAGGCAGGTTTCAATCAGCCCCAGCATTTT. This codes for CASSLKAGFNQPQHF.

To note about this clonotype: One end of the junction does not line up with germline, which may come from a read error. In nucleotides, the CDR3 is TGCGCCAGCAGTGACCGTGAGACGGGCTACACCTTC. Amino acid sequence: CASSDRETGYTF. V gene TRBV2 combines with J gene TRBJ1-2; D is unclear. Germline CDR1 SNHLY, CDR2 FYNNEI. This CDR3 has 12 residues. The entire variable domain, with the rest obtained from reference TRBV2 and TRBJ1-2, is as follows: EPEVTQTPSHQVTQMGQEVILRCVPISNHLYFYWYRQILGQKVEFLVSFYNNEISEKSEIFDDQFSVERPDGSNFTLKIRSTKLEDSAMYFCASSDRETGYTFGSGTRLTVV.

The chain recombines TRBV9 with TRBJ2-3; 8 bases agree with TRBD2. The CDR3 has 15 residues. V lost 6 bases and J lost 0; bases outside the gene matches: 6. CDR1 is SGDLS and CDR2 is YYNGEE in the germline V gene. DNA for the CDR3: TGTGCCAGCAACGGGCGGGGGGTGAGCACAGATACGCAGTATTTT. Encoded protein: CASNGRGVSTDTQYF.

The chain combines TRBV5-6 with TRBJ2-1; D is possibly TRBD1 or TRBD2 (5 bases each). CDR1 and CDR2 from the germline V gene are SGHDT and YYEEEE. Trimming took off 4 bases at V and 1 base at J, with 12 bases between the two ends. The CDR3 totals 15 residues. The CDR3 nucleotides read TGTGCCAGCAGCCGCGCTGGGGGTTCCTACAATGAGCAGTTCTTC. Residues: CASSRAGGSYNEQFF.

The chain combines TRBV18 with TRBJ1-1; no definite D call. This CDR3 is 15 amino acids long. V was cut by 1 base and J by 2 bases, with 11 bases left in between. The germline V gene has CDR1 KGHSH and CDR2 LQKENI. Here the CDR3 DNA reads TGTGCCAGCTCACCACTCGGCCAGCCCAACACTGAAGCTTTCTTT. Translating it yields CASSPLGQPNTEAFF. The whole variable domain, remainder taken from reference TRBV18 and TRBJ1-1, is NAGVMQNPRHLVRRRGQEARLRCSPMKGHSHVYWYRQLPEEGLKFMVYLQKENIIDESGMPKERFSAEFPKEGPSILRIQQVVRGDSAAYFCASSPLGQPNTEAFFGQGTRLTVV.

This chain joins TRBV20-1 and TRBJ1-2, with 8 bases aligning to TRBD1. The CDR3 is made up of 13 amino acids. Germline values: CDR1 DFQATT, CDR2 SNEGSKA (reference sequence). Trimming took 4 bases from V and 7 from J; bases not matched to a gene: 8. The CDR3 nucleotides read TGCAGTGCTATGGACAGGGTAATTCGTGGCTACACCTTC. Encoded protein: CSAMDRVIRGYTF.

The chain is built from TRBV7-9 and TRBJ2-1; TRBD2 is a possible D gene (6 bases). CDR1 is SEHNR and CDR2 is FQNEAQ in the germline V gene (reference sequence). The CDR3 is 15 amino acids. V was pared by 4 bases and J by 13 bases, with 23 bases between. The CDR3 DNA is TGTGCCAGCAGCTCGTGGGACTTCGACCGGGAGACCCAGTTCTTC. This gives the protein CASSSWDFDRETQFF.

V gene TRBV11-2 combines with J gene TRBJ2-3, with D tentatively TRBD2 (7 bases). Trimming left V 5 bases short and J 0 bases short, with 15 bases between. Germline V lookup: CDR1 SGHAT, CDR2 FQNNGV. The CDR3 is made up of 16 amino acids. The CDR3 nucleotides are TGTGCCAGCAGCAATTTGGGGGGGCCTAGCACAGATACGCAGTATTTT. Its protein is CASSNLGGPSTDTQYF.

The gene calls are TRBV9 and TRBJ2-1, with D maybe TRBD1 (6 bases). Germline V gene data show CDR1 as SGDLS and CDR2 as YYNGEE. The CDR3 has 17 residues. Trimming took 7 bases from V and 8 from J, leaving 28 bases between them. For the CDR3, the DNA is TGTGCCAGCGGCAGTTCGGGGTCGGACAGACATCTCGATGAGCAGTTCTTC. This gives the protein CASGSSGSDRHLDEQFF.

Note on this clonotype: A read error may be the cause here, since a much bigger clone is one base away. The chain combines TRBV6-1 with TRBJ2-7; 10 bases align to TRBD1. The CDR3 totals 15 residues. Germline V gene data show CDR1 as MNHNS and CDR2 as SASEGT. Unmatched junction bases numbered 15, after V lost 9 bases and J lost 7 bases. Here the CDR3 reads CARGSGTGDSNEQYF. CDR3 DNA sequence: TGTGCCAGGGGCTCCGGGACAGGGGATTCCAATGAGCAGTACTTC.

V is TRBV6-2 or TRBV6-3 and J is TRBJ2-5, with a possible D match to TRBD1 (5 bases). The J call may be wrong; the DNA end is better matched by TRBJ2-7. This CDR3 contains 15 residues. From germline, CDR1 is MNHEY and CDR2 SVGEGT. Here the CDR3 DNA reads TGTGCCAGCATTACACCCCGACAGAGACCCTACGAGCAGTACTTC. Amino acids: CASITPRQRPYEQYF.